Listed here are 9 T cell receptor beta chains from one sample, sequenced in a study of T cells after yellow fever vaccination. MiXCR, applied by TCRdb to the 5' RACE reads, yields one record per CDR3 protein. The sample gives about 130,000 distinct CDR3 sequences, 7.5% to 10% of which show up once; 40% is in the top ten. The material was CD8+ T cells sorted from PBMCs, obtained on the day of the yellow fever booster vaccination. These receptors were taken from a man between 18 and 29 years old who received the YFV17D yellow fever vaccine.

This sequence joins TRBV11-2 and TRBJ2-4, with D uncertain. Per the germline V gene, CDR1 is SGHAT and CDR2 is FQNNGV. V lost 3 bases and J lost 5, with 5 bases in between. This CDR3 contains 12 residues. Here the CDR3 reads CASSFRENIQYF. The CDR3 DNA is TGTGCCAGCAGCTTCCGGGAAAACATTCAGTACTTC.

This clonotype was observed many times. The V and J genes are TRBV19 and TRBJ2-3; D perhaps matches TRBD2 (5 bases). V lost 3 bases and J lost 2, with 12 bases in between. CDR3 length: 15 residues. Germline CDR1 is LNHDA and CDR2 is SQIVND (reference sequence). CDR3 DNA sequence: TGTGCCAGTAGTATGGTGGCGGGCTACACAGATACGCAGTATTTT. Residues: CASSMVAGYTDTQYF.

This clonotype was counted at least ten times. The CDR3 sequence: CASSLTGGVDSNQPQHF. CDR3 DNA sequence: TGTGCCAGCAGTTTAACCGGGGGGGTGGATAGCAATCAGCCCCAGCATTTT. The gene calls are TRBV27 and TRBJ1-5, with a weak D call TRBD1 (5 bases). CDR1 and CDR2 (germline): MNHEY, SMNVEV (reference sequence). V lost 2 bases to trimming and J lost 0 bases, with 14 bases between them. The CDR3 has 17 amino acids.

Notes on this clonotype: Relative to the germline gene, one junction end is altered; a read error may explain this. The V call is TRBV7-3, the J call TRBJ2-5; TRBD2 is a possible D gene (6 bases). Germline CDR1 SGHTA, CDR2 FQGTGA. The CDR3 loop spans 13 amino acids. CDR3 in amino acids: CASSSGVRETKYF. CDR3 DNA sequence: TGTGCCAGCAGCTCGGGAGTCCGGGAGACCAAGTACTTC.

This clonotype was recorded many times. This chain uses TRBV13 with TRBJ1-1; D unresolved. CDR3 length: 13 amino acids. Trimming removed 4 bases at V and 4 bases at J, with 10 bases between. Germline V gene data show CDR1 as PRHDT and CDR2 as FYEKMQ (reference sequence). CDR3 nucleotide sequence: TGTGCCAGCAGCTCGGGGAGGACCACTGAAGCTTTCTTT. Translation: CASSSGRTTEAFF.

This clonotype was recorded many times. This chain links TRBV27 with TRBJ2-1; D unclear. There are 14 residues in the CDR3. The V end lost 5 bases, the J end lost 6 bases, and 14 bases lay between the germline ends. Germline V gives CDR1 MNHEY, CDR2 SMNVEV (reference sequence). CDR3 sequence (DNA): TGTGCCAGCAGTCGAGGTAGCACGATCAATGAGCAGTTCTTC. It specifies CASSRGSTINEQFF.

This clonotype was seen more than once but under ten times. The chain recombines TRBV4-1 with TRBJ1-6; weak D call: TRBD1 (6 bases). Germline V gene lookup returns CDR1 MGHRA and CDR2 YSYEKL. The CDR3 is 17 residues long. Trimming pared 4 bases from V and 1 base from J, leaving 14 bases between. The DNA for the CDR3 is TGCGCCAGCAGCCCCAGAATGACAGGTTCCTATAATTCACCCCTCCACTTT. Encoded protein: CASSPRMTGSYNSPLHF.

This clonotype showed up just a few times. V usage is TRBV18 and J usage is TRBJ1-1, with D perhaps matching TRBD1 (5 bases). In germline, CDR1 is KGHSH, CDR2 LQKENI. CDR3 length: 17 residues. V was pared by 6 bases and J by 2 bases, with 22 bases between. The CDR3 DNA follows: TGTGCCAGCTCCCAACCATACGAACTGGGGGTTAACACTGAAGCTTTCTTT. Its translation: CASSQPYELGVNTEAFF.

This clonotype has more than one count but fewer than ten. The gene calls are TRBV12-3 or TRBV12-4 and TRBJ1-1; D is uncertain. Trimming removed 4 bases from V and 3 bases from J, with 24 bases in between. The CDR3 runs to 18 residues. Here the CDR3 reads CASSSPPGRGEFHTEAFF. In nucleotides, the CDR3 is TGTGCCAGCAGTTCCCCCCCCGGGCGGGGTGAATTTCACACTGAAGCTTTCTTT.